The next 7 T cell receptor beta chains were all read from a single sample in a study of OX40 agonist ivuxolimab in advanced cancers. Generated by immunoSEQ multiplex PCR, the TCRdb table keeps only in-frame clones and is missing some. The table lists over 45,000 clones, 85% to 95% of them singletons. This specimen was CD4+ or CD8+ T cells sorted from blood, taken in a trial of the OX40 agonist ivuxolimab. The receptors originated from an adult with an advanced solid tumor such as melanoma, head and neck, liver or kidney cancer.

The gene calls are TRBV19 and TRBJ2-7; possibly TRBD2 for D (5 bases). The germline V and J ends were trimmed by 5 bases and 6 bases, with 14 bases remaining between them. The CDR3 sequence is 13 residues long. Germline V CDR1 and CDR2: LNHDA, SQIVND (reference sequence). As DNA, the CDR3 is TGTGCCAGTAGTCCGACTGTGGCGGGCGAGCAGTACTTC. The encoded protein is CASSPTVAGEQYF.

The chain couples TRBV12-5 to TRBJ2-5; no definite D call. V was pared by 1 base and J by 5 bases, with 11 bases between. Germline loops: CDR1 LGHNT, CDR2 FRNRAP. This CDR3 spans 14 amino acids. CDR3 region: CASGLGGAGETQYF. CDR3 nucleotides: TGTGCTAGTGGTTTGGGAGGCGCTGGGGAGACCCAGTACTTC.

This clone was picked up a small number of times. This chain's CDR3 is CASSLGLAGVDEQFF. As DNA, the CDR3 is TGCGCCAGCAGCCTAGGACTAGCGGGAGTTGATGAGCAGTTCTTC. V and J are TRBV4-1 and TRBJ2-1; 13 bases align to TRBD2. The CDR3 extends over 15 amino acids. CDR1 is MGHRA, CDR2 YSYEKL, per germline. Trimming took 4 bases from V and 8 from J; bases not matched to a gene: 5.

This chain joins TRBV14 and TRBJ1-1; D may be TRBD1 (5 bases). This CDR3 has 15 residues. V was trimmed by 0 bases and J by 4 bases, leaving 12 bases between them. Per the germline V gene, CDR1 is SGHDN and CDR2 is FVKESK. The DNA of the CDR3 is TGTGCCAGCAGCCAAGAGAGGGACTTACCCACTGAAGCTTTCTTT. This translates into CASSQERDLPTEAFF.

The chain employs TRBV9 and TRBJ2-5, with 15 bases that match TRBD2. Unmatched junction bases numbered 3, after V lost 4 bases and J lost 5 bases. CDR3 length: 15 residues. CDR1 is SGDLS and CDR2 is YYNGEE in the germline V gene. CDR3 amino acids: CASSLGLAGGETQYF. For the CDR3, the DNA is TGTGCCAGCAGCCTCGGACTAGCGGGAGGGGAGACCCAGTACTTC. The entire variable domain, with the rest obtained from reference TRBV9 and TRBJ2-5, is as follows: DSGVTQTPKHLITATGQRVTLRCSPRSGDLSVYWYQQSLDQGLQFLIQYYNGEERAKGNILERFSAQQFPDLHSELNLSSLELGDSALYFCASSLGLAGGETQYFGPGTRLLVL.

CDR3 in DNA: TGTGCCACCAGCAGCCAGGGACTAGCGGGACTATCAGATACGCAGTATTTT. It yields the protein CATSSQGLAGLSDTQYF. J is TRBJ2-3 and V is TRBV15; 13 bases align to TRBD2. Germline V gives CDR1 LNHNV, CDR2 YYDKDF (reference sequence). V gave up 3 bases and J gave up 4 bases; unmatched junction bases: 7. The CDR3 is made up of 17 amino acids.

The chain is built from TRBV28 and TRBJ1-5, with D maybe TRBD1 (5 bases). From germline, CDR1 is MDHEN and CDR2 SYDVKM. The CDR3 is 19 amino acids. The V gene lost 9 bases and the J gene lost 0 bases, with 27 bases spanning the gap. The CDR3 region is CASYSFPWLTDNSNQPQHF. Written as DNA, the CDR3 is TGTGCCAGTTATTCGTTTCCTTGGTTGACGGACAATAGCAATCAGCCCCAGCATTTT.